This TCR beta chain was documented in a study of blood T cell repertoires in COVID-19. Study-level background: Acute-phase and convalescent COVID-19 samples originated in the United States, Italy and Spain. Nucleic acid was either cDNA or gDNA, and it came from T cells, B-cell-depleted T cells, or PBMCs.

This clone showed up just once. In the authors' methods: Reference gene primers were amplified, and this amplification served to estimate nucleated cell counts. Profiling relied on immunoSEQ multiplex PCR, and the TCRdb table lists in-frame clones only, not all of them. V, J and clone size are taken as reported in that table, and D and trimming were inferred from the DNA itself. The table records around 130,000 clones, 70% to 80% of them present only once. This CDR3 has 13 residues. V was pared by 10 bases and J by 2 bases, with 15 bases between. Germline V gene lookup returns CDR1 ENHRY and CDR2 SYGVKD.

The sample comprised peripheral blood. The chain uses TRBV10-3 and TRBJ2-7, with a tentative D call TRBD2 (6 bases). The receptor was derived from a human donor in a cohort sampled during active COVID-19. The CDR3 is CATTSSVAYEQYF. The CDR3 DNA is TGTGCCACTACCTCTAGCGTAGCCTACGAGCAGTACTTC.